Presented here are 20 T cell receptor beta chains from one specimen sequenced in a study of blood T cell repertoires in COVID-19. Repertoires were generated with immunoSEQ multiplex PCR, while TCRdb's copy carries only in-frame clones and drops some. The table shows around 130,000 clones, with roughly 85% occurring only once. Sample: peripheral blood. These receptors were taken from a man aged 40-49 years with acute or convalescent COVID-19.

The J gene is TRBJ1-1, the V gene TRBV6-5; 9 bases align to TRBD1. V lost 7 bases to trimming and J lost 4 bases; unmatched junction nucleotides: 7. The CDR3 spans 14 residues. Per germline, CDR1 MNHEY and CDR2 SVGAGI. In DNA form, the CDR3 reads TGTGCCAGCACTAGGGACAGGGACGGCACTGAAGCTTTCTTT. Residues: CASTRDRDGTEAFF.

The V call is TRBV7-6, the J call TRBJ1-3; TRBD1 matches at 12 bases. CDR3 length: 15 amino acids. V gave up 4 bases and J gave up 6 bases; unmatched junction bases: 4. Germline lookup yields CDR1 SGHVS and CDR2 FNYEAQ. The CDR3 loop reads CASSSGTGGINTIYF. The CDR3 region has the DNA TGTGCCAGCAGCTCCGGGACAGGGGGCATAAACACCATATATTTT.

The chain uses TRBV7-2 and TRBJ2-1, with 8 bases that match TRBD1. Germline lookup yields CDR1 SGHTA and CDR2 FQGNSA. V shed 5 bases, J shed 6 bases, and the junction held 6 bases outside the gene matches. The CDR3 covers 14 residues. Here the CDR3 reads CASSPGQGPNEQFF. CDR3 sequence (DNA): TGTGCCAGCAGCCCCGGACAGGGTCCCAATGAGCAGTTCTTC. Drawing the rest from reference TRBV7-2 and TRBJ2-1, the complete variable domain is GAGVSQSPSNKVTEKGKDVELRCDPISGHTALYWYRQSLGQGLEFLIYFQGNSAPDKSGLPSDRFSAERTGGSVSTLTIQRTQQEDSAVYLCASSPGQGPNEQFFGPGTRLTVL.

J is TRBJ1-2 and V is TRBV5-4; D possibly corresponds to TRBD1 (6 bases). Trimming removed 1 base at V and 7 bases at J, with 17 bases between. Germline CDR1 SGHNT, CDR2 YYREEE (reference sequence). The CDR3 runs 15 residues. The CDR3 is CASSLYRDVRRGYTF. DNA of the CDR3: TGTGCCAGCAGCTTGTACAGGGATGTTCGTCGTGGCTACACCTTC.

The chain has TRBV3-1 (or the pseudogene TRBV3-2) and TRBJ2-7; D may be TRBD1 (6 bases). Trimming stripped 4 bases from V and 3 bases from J, with 10 bases between. In germline, CDR1 is LGHDT, CDR2 YNNKEL (reference sequence). This CDR3 is 13 amino acids long. CDR3 loop: CASSLDRFYEQYF. The CDR3 coding sequence is TGTGCCAGCAGCCTGGACAGATTCTACGAGCAGTACTTC.

The chain combines TRBV5-1 with TRBJ2-1; 8 nucleotides line up with TRBD2. CDR3 size: 15 residues. Germline CDR1 SGHRS, CDR2 YFSETQ. J gave up 2 bases and V 3 bases, and 4 bases lay outside the gene matches. Written as DNA, the CDR3 is TGCGCCAGCAGCTCCAGTAGCGGGGCCTACAATGAGCAGTTCTTC. Translated, it gives CASSSSSGAYNEQFF.

The rearrangement joins TRBV10-2 to TRBJ1-3; 9 nucleotides match TRBD1. J lost 4 bases, V lost 6 bases, and 4 bases had no gene match. CDR1 WSHSY and CDR2 SAAADI come from the germline V gene. CDR3 size: 14 residues. The CDR3 nucleotides are TGCGCCAGCAGCTTGGGGACAGGGGGAAACACCATATATTTT. Translation: CASSLGTGGNTIYF.

The chain is built from TRBV19 and TRBJ1-1; D remains ambiguous. The CDR3 has 13 amino acids. V gave up 2 bases and J gave up 3 bases, with 7 bases separating them. Germline V gene data show CDR1 as LNHDA and CDR2 as SQIVND (reference sequence). The CDR3 bases are TGTGCCAGTAGTATATTCGGGGACACTGAAGCTTTCTTT. This sequence encodes CASSIFGDTEAFF.

The chain carries TRBV18 and TRBJ2-7; the match to TRBD2 covers 9 bases. The CDR3 consists of 16 residues. Per the germline V gene, CDR1 is KGHSH and CDR2 is LQKENI. V lost 1 base to trimming and J lost 5 bases; unmatched junction nucleotides: 9. The CDR3, as DNA: TGTGCCAGCTCACCACTTTCTGCGGGGGGGCTCAACGAGCAGTACTTC. As protein: CASSPLSAGGLNEQYF.

The chain recombines TRBV30 with TRBJ1-2; no firm D call. Germline CDR1 and CDR2: GTSNPN and SVGIG (reference sequence). The CDR3 has 11 amino acids. Trimming left V 5 bases short and J 5 bases short, with 9 bases between. CDR3 protein: CAWERAYGYTF. CDR3 in DNA: TGTGCCTGGGAGAGAGCATATGGCTACACCTTC.

The rearrangement links TRBV25-1 to TRBJ2-7; weak D call: TRBD1 (6 bases). V lost 7 bases to trimming and J lost 6 bases, with 7 bases between them. Germline V gene lookup returns CDR1 MGHDK and CDR2 SYGVNS. There are 10 residues in the CDR3. CDR3 residues: CASKGGEQYF. In DNA form, the CDR3 reads TGTGCCAGCAAAGGGGGCGAGCAGTACTTC.

This chain links TRBV11-2 with TRBJ2-2; TRBD1 matches at 10 bases. The CDR3 loop spans 15 amino acids. From germline, CDR1 is SGHAT and CDR2 FQNNGV. J gave up 3 bases and V 3 bases, and 1 base lay outside the gene matches. The CDR3 nucleotides read TGTGCCAGCAGCTTCGGACAGGGGGACACCGGGGAGCTGTTTTTT. It yields the protein CASSFGQGDTGELFF. The entire variable domain, with the rest obtained from reference TRBV11-2 and TRBJ2-2, is as follows: EAGVAQSPRYKIIEKRQSVAFWCNPISGHATLYWYQQILGQGPKLLIQFQNNGVVDDSQLPKDRFSAERLKGVDSTLKIQPAKLEDSAVYLCASSFGQGDTGELFFGEGSRLTVL.

CDR3 sequence reads: CASSYRTAGGGYGYTF. Here the CDR3 DNA reads TGTGCCAGCAGTTACCGAACGGCCGGGGGGGGCTATGGCTACACCTTC. V is TRBV6-5 and J is TRBJ1-2; maybe TRBD1 (5 bases). V was cut by 2 bases and J by 4 bases, with 17 bases left in between. The CDR3 is made up of 16 amino acids. Germline lookup yields CDR1 MNHEY and CDR2 SVGAGI.

This rearrangement joins TRBV5-4 to TRBJ2-6; the D gene is possibly TRBD1 (5 bases). This CDR3 has 14 amino acids. The germline V gene encodes CDR1 SGHNT and CDR2 YYREEE (reference sequence). The CDR3 nucleotides are TGTGCGTACAGGAACCCCTCTGGGGCCAACGTCCTGACTTTC. Its protein is CAYRNPSGANVLTF.

A single count supports this clone. CDR3 coding DNA: TGTGCCAGCAGCGGAGGGGACAGAGTGAACACTGAAGCTTTCTTT. This sequence encodes CASSGGDRVNTEAFF. The chain is built from TRBV5-6 and TRBJ1-1; 7 bases match TRBD1. V was clipped by 4 bases and J by 0 bases; unmatched bases: 6. The germline V gene has CDR1 SGHDT and CDR2 YYEEEE. CDR3 size: 15 residues.

This rearrangement joins TRBV25-1 to TRBJ1-1, with a tentative D call TRBD1 (5 bases). Germline V gene sequence: CDR1 MGHDK, CDR2 SYGVNS. V was trimmed by 5 bases and J by 1 base, leaving 11 bases between them. The CDR3 extends over 14 amino acids. The CDR3 DNA sequence: TGTGCCAGCAGTCCCGACAGACAGAACACTGAAGCTTTCTTT. The encoded protein is CASSPDRQNTEAFF.

This rearrangement joins TRBV19 to TRBJ1-3; the match to TRBD1 covers 7 bases. Germline trimming cut 7 bases from V and 0 bases from J; bases unmatched to any gene: 6. CDR3 length: 15 residues. Germline V gene data show CDR1 as LNHDA and CDR2 as SQIVND (reference sequence). The CDR3 nucleotides read TGTGCCAGTACCCCGACAGGGCTCTCTGGAAACACCATATATTTT. Translated, it gives CASTPTGLSGNTIYF.

The chain joins TRBV5-6 to TRBJ1-2, with unresolved D. This CDR3 is 12 amino acids long. Germline-derived CDR1 and CDR2 are SGHDT and YYEEEE. Trimming shortened V by 4 bases and J by 6 bases, and 10 bases separated the two germline ends. The chain's CDR3 is CASSPPGDGYTF. DNA for the CDR3: TGTGCCAGCAGCCCCCCCGGGGATGGCTACACCTTC.

The chain is built from TRBV30 and TRBJ1-5; maybe TRBD1 (6 bases). Trimming took off 1 base at V and 5 bases at J, with 12 bases between the two ends. The CDR3 has 14 residues. Germline assignment: CDR1 GTSNPN and CDR2 SVGIG (reference sequence). The CDR3 sequence is CAWSEGDGYQPQHF. CDR3 nucleotides: TGTGCCTGGAGTGAGGGGGACGGTTATCAGCCCCAGCATTTT.

This chain joins TRBV5-1 and TRBJ2-5, with 10 bases matching TRBD1. Germline lookup yields CDR1 SGHRS and CDR2 YFSETQ. The CDR3 totals 14 residues. After removal of 5 bases from V and 1 base from J, the junction contained 2 bases not matched to a gene. CDR3 sequence: CASRTGGRQETQYF. The CDR3, as DNA: TGCGCCAGCAGGACAGGGGGCCGCCAAGAGACCCAGTACTTC.